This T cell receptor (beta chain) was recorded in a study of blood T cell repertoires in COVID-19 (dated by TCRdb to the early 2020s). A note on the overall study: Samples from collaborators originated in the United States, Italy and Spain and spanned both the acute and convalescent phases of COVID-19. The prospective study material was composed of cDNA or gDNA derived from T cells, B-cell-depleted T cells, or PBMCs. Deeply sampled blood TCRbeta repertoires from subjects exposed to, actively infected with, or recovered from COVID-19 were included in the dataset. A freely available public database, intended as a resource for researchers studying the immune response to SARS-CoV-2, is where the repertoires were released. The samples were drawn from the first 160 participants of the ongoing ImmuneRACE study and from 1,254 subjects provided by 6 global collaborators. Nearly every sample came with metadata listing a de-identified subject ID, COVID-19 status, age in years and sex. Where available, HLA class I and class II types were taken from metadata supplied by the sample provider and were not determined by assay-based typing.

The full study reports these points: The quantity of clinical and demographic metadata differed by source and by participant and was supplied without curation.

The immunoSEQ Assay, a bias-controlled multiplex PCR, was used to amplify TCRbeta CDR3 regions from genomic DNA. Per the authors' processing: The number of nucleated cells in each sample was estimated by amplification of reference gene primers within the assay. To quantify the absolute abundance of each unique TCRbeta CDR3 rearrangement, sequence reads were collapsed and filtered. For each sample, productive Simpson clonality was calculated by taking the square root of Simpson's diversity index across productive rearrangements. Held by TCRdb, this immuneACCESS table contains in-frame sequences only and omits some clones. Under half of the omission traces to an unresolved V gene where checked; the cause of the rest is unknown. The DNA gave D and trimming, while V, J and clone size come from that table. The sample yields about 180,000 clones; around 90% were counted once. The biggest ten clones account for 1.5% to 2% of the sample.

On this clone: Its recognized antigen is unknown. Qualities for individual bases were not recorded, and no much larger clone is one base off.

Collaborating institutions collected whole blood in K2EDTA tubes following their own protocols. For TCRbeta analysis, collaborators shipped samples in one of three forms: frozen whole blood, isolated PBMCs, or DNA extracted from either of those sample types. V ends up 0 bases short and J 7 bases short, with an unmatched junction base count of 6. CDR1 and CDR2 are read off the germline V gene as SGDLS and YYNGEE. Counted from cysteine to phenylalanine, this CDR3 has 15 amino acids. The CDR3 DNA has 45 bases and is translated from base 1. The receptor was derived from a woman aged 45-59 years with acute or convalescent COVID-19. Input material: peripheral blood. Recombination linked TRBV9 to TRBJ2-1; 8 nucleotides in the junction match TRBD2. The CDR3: CASSVVAGSRNEQFF. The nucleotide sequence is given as TGTGCCAGCAGCGTAGTAGCGGGGTCTAGAAATGAGCAGTTCTTC.